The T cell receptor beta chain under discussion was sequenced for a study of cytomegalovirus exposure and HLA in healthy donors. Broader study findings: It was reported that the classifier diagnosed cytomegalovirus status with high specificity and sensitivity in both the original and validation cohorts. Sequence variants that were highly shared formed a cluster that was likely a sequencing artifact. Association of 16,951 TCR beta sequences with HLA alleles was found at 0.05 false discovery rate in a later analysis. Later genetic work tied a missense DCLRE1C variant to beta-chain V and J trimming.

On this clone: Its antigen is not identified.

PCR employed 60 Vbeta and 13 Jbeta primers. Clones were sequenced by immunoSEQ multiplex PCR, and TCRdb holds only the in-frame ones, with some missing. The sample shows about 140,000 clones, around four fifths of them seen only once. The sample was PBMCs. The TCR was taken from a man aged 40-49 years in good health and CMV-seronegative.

The CDR3 sequence: CASSQDRQGSPLHF. The CDR3 DNA reads TGCGCCAGCAGCCAAGATCGGCAGGGCTCACCCCTCCACTTT. The gene calls are TRBV4-3 and TRBJ1-6, with TRBD1 as a possible D gene (5 bases). The CDR3 extends over 14 amino acids. Trimming stripped 0 bases from V and 10 bases from J, with 10 bases between. Germline values: CDR1 LGHNA, CDR2 YSLEER.